This TCR beta chain was identified during a study of blood T cell repertoires in COVID-19. The overall study: Samples taken during acute and convalescent COVID-19 were collected in the United States, Italy and Spain.

The assay was immunoSEQ multiplex PCR, and TCRdb's table has in-frame clones only and misses some. Of 150,000 to 200,000 clones listed, approximately 86% were seen once; the top ten hold about 3.5%. V shed 3 bases, J shed 5 bases, and the junction held 6 bases outside the gene matches. CDR1 and CDR2 (germline): PRHDT, FYEKMQ (reference sequence). The CDR3 length is 14 residues. This chain links TRBV13 with TRBJ1-1; 7 bases are a match to TRBD1. The TCR originated in an older man with acute or convalescent COVID-19. The source material was peripheral blood. The CDR3 spells CASSFQGGSTEAFF. The CDR3 bases are TGTGCCAGCAGCTTCCAGGGGGGATCAACTGAAGCTTTCTTT.